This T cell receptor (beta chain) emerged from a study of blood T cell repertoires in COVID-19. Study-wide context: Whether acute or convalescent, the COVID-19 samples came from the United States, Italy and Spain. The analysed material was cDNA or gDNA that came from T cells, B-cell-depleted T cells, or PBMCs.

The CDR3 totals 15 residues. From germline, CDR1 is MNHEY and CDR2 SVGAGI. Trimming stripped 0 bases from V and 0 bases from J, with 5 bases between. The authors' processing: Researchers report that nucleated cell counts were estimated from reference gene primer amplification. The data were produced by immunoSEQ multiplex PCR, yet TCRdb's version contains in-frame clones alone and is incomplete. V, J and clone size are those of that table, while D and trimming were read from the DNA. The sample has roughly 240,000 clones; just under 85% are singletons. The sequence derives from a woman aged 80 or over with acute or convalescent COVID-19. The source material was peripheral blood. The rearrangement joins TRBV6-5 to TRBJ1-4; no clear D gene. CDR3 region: CASSYSSATNEKLFF. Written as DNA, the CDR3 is TGTGCCAGCAGTTACTCCAGTGCAACTAATGAAAAACTGTTTTTT.